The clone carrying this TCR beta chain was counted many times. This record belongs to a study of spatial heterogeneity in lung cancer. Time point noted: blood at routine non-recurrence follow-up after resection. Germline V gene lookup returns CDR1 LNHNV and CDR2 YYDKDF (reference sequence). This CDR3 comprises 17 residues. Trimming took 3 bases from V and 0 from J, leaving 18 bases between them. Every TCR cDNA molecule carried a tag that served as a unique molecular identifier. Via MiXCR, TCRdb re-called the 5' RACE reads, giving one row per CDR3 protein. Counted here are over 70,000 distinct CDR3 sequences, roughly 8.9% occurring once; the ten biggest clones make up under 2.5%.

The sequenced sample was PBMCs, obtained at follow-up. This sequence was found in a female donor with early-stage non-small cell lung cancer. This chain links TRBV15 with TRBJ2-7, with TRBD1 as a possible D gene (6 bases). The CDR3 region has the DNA TGTGCCACCAGCAGTACGATCCGGGACACCTTCTCCTACGAGCAGTACTTC. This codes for CATSSTIRDTFSYEQYF.